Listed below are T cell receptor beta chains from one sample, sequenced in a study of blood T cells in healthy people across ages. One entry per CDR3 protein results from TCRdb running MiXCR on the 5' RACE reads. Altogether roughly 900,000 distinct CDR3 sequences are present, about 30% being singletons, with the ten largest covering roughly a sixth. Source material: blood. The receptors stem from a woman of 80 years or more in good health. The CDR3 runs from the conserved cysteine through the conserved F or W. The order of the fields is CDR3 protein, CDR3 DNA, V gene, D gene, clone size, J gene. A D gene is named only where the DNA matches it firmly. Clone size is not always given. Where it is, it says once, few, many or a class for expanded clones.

CASSQDRGGGNYGYTF,TGTGCCAGCAGCCAAGATCGTGGAGGGGGCAACTATGGCTACACCTTC,TRBV4-2,TRBD1,many,TRBJ1-2
CATSRGGAENIQYF,TGTGCCACCAGCAGAGGGGGGGCTGAAAACATTCAGTACTTC,TRBV15,-,few,TRBJ2-4
CASSFGGSLETQYF,TGTGCCAGCAGCTTCGGGGGTAGCCTAGAGACCCAGTACTTC,TRBV9,-,many,TRBJ2-5
CASSSRDIQADTQYF,TGTGCCAGCAGTTCCCGGGACATACAAGCAGATACGCAGTATTTT,TRBV6-6,-,-,TRBJ2-3
CASSLGQGMYNEQFF,TGTGCCAGCAGCTTAGGACAGGGGATGTACAATGAGCAGTTCTTC,TRBV7-9,TRBD1,few,TRBJ2-1
CASSRQGGPQPQHF,TGTGCCAGCTCACGACAGGGGGGTCCTCAGCCCCAGCATTTT,TRBV18,TRBD1,few,TRBJ1-5
CATSPPGQGNEKLFF,TGTGCCACCAGCCCACCGGGACAGGGGAATGAAAAACTGTTTTTT,TRBV15,TRBD1,-,TRBJ1-4
CASSLRAAPYSNQPQHF,TGTGCCAGCAGTTTAAGGGCAGCTCCCTATAGCAATCAGCCCCAGCATTTT,TRBV28,-,few,TRBJ1-5
CSVGHGGGQPQHF,TGCAGCGTAGGACACGGGGGAGGTCAGCCCCAGCATTTT,TRBV29-1,-,-,TRBJ1-5
CASSRGLAGFLGEQFF,TGTGCCAGCAGCAGGGGACTAGCGGGGTTCCTAGGTGAGCAGTTCTTC,TRBV7-2,TRBD2,many,TRBJ2-1
CASSPTGGVGSPLHF,TGTGCCAGCAGCCCGACAGGGGGCGTGGGTTCACCCCTCCACTTT,TRBV3-1,TRBD1,few,TRBJ1-6
CSATTPGGTDTQYF,TGCAGTGCAACCACTCCGGGGGGCACAGATACGCAGTATTTT,TRBV20-1,-,many,TRBJ2-3
CASSSTGGRGPSLSSYEQYF,TGTGCCAGCAGTTCCACAGGAGGGCGGGGCCCATCCTTAAGCTCCTACGAGCAGTACTTC,TRBV6-5,-,many,TRBJ2-7
CSATGTGGLPPYEQYF,TGCAGTGCTACCGGGACAGGGGGCTTACCGCCCTACGAGCAGTACTTC,TRBV20-1,TRBD1,-,TRBJ2-7
CASSSIARAGETQYF,TGCGCCAGCAGCTCCATAGCGCGGGCAGGGGAGACCCAGTACTTC,TRBV5-1,-,many,TRBJ2-5
CASSLWTGRLFF,TGTGCCAGCAGCCTATGGACAGGGAGACTGTTTTTT,TRBV7-9,TRBD1,-,TRBJ1-4
CAGRTGGGGLAYYNEQFF,TGTGCCGGCAGGACAGGGGGCGGGGGACTAGCGTACTACAATGAGCAGTTCTTC,TRBV12-3/TRBV12-4,-,-,TRBJ2-1
CASSLSFNRGRNEQYF,TGCGCCAGCAGCTTGTCATTCAACAGGGGGAGGAACGAGCAGTACTTC,TRBV5-1,TRBD1,many,TRBJ2-7
CASSWEGGGSSTDTQYF,TGTGCCAGCAGCTGGGAGGGCGGGGGGTCTAGCACAGATACGCAGTATTTT,TRBV21-1,-,-,TRBJ2-3
CASWDGRLTDTQYF,TGCGCCAGCTGGGACGGTAGACTTACAGATACGCAGTATTTT,TRBV10-2,-,-,TRBJ2-3
CASSQDYRTGTPREQFF,TGCGCCAGCAGCCAAGACTATAGGACTGGAACACCCCGTGAGCAGTTCTTC,TRBV4-3,-,many,TRBJ2-1
CASSLRPGQGRNSRPYEQYF,TGTGCCAGCAGCTTACGACCGGGACAGGGGCGCAACTCTCGCCCCTACGAGCAGTACTTC,TRBV7-2,TRBD1,many,TRBJ2-7
CSARGGLAGDSYNEQFF,TGCAGTGCTAGAGGCGGACTAGCGGGGGATTCCTACAATGAGCAGTTCTTC,TRBV20-1,TRBD2,many,TRBJ2-1
CATSRVGASTGARGYTF,TGTGCCACCAGCAGAGTCGGGGCCTCCACGGGGGCTAGAGGCTACACCTTC,TRBV15,-,many,TRBJ1-2
CASRGGTYNEQFF,TGTGCCAGTCGGGGTGGGACATACAATGAGCAGTTCTTC,TRBV27,-,many,TRBJ2-1
CASRKNGTVHNEQFF,TGTGCCAGCAGGAAAAACGGGACCGTACACAATGAGCAGTTCTTC,TRBV7-2,-,-,TRBJ2-1
CASSYSTVFSNQPQHF,TGTGCCAGCAGTTACTCGACAGTTTTTAGCAATCAGCCCCAGCATTTT,TRBV6-2/TRBV6-3,-,many,TRBJ1-5
CASRRIGVNEQFF,TGTGCCAGCAGACGTATAGGCGTAAATGAGCAGTTCTTC,TRBV2,-,many,TRBJ2-1
CASSPLRGYETETQYF,TGTGCCAGCTCACCATTAAGGGGCTACGAAACAGAGACCCAGTACTTC,TRBV18,-,many,TRBJ2-5
CASSGGTLNVHGYTF,TGTGCCAGCAGTGGAGGGACTTTAAACGTCCATGGCTACACCTTC,TRBV25-1,-,many,TRBJ1-2
CASSPLGHPTDTQYF,TGTGCCAGCAGCCCCCTCGGACACCCCACAGATACGCAGTATTTT,TRBV9,-,few,TRBJ2-3
CASRPQGNGFNSPLHF,TGTGCCAGCAGACCACAGGGAAATGGGTTTAATTCACCCCTCCACTTT,TRBV27,-,few,TRBJ1-6
CASSSLGLVSADTQYF,TGTGCCAGCAGTTCTCTAGGACTGGTGAGCGCAGATACGCAGTATTTT,TRBV12-3/TRBV12-4,-,-,TRBJ2-3
CTSSSGTGFQETQYF,TGTACCAGCAGTTCCGGGACAGGCTTCCAAGAGACCCAGTACTTC,TRBV6-2/TRBV6-3,TRBD1,few,TRBJ2-5
CAGSRRDYENTQYF,TGTGCCGGCAGCCGCCGGGACTATGAGAATACGCAGTATTTT,TRBV12-3/TRBV12-4,TRBD2,once,TRBJ2-3
CASSSTQGAQTQYF,TGTGCCAGCAGTTCAACTCAGGGGGCCCAGACCCAGTACTTC,TRBV28,TRBD1,many,TRBJ2-5
CASSVAGGRSEYEQYF,TGTGCCAGCAGCGTAGCAGGGGGCAGGAGTGAATACGAGCAGTACTTC,TRBV9,TRBD1,-,TRBJ2-7
CVSSLLAGGPGLETQYF,TGTGTCAGCAGCTTACTAGCGGGGGGGCCGGGGTTAGAGACCCAGTACTTC,TRBV7-6,TRBD2,-,TRBJ2-5
CASSHPRTGFSDTQYF,TGTGCCAGCAGCCATCCTAGGACAGGGTTTTCAGATACGCAGTATTTT,TRBV7-9,TRBD1,few,TRBJ2-3
CSAHRQLNEQFF,TGCAGTGCCCACCGACAGCTAAATGAGCAGTTCTTC,TRBV20-1,-,-,TRBJ2-1
CASSAGTSLSGEQFF,TGTGCCAGCAGCGCCGGGACTAGCCTTTCGGGTGAGCAGTTCTTC,TRBV6-5,TRBD2,many,TRBJ2-1
CASTPPGHRGMRNTIYF,TGTGCCAGCACCCCTCCGGGCCACAGGGGGATGAGGAACACCATATATTTT,TRBV6-6,TRBD1,few,TRBJ1-3
CASSSAGLKTSGELFF,TGCGCCAGCAGCTCCGCAGGGCTTAAGACCTCCGGGGAGCTGTTTTTT,TRBV5-1,-,-,TRBJ2-2
CASSPFTTGKETQYF,TGTGCCAGCAGCCCCTTCACGACGGGCAAAGAGACCCAGTACTTC,TRBV11-3,-,many,TRBJ2-5
CASSSLEVYEQYF,TGTGCCAGCAGTTCCCTAGAAGTCTACGAGCAGTACTTC,TRBV12-3/TRBV12-4,-,many,TRBJ2-7
CASSPHGGSTDTQYF,TGTGCCAGCAGCCCCCATGGAGGTAGCACAGATACGCAGTATTTT,TRBV12-3/TRBV12-4,-,many,TRBJ2-3
CASRTGTGGAETQYF,TGTGCCAGCAGAACCGGGACAGGGGGCGCAGAGACCCAGTACTTC,TRBV6-2/TRBV6-3,TRBD1,many,TRBJ2-5